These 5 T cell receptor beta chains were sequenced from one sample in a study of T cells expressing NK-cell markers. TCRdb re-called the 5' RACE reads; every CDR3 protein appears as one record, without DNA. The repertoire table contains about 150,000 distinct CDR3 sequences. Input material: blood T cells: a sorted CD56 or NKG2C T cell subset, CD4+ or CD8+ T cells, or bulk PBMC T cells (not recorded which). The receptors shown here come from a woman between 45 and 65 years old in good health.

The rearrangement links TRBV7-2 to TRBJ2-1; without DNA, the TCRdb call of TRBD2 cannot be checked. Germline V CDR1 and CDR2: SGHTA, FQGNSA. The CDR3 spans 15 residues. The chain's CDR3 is CASSLEVAGGTEQFF.

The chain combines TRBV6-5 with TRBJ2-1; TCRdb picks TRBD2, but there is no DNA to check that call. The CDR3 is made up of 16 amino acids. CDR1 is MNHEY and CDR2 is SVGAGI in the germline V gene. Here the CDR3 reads CASRPSSGRSPNEQFF.

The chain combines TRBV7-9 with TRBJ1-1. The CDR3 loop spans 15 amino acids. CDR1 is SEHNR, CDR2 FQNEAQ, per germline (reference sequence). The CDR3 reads CASSPGAGENTEAFF.

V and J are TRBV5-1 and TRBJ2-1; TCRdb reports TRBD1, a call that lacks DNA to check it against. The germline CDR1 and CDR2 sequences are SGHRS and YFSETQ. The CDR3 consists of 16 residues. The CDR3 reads CASSYSGTEIYNEQFF.

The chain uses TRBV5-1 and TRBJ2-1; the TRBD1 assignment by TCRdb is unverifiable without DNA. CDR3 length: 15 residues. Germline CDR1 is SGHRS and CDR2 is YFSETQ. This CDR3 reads CASSHLGTGYNEQFF.